This T cell receptor (beta chain) was identified in a study of cytomegalovirus exposure and HLA in healthy donors. Study information: Genotyping showed 70% to 90% of almost 400 donors falling in the Caucasian-associated ancestry cluster. General study points: Across HLA loci, a later analysis found differing TCR association rates, with DRB1 most and HLA-C fewest. In a later analysis, at a false discovery rate of 0.05, 17,000 or so TCR beta sequences matched HLA alleles.

This CDR3 spans 16 amino acids. Germline CDR1 reads LGHNA; CDR2 reads YSLEER. V lost 0 bases to trimming and J lost 9 bases, with 15 bases between them. In the PCR, 60 Vbeta and 13 Jbeta primers were used. Per the original data handling: It was a later analysis that counted tens of millions of unique TCR beta chains, of which 9 million to 13 million were shared. Using immunoSEQ multiplex PCR, the repertoire was profiled, and TCRdb retains in-frame clones only, with some absent. V and J calls and clone size come straight from that table; D and trimming were deduced from the DNA. The sample has around 140,000 clones, approximately 87% seen once; the top ten hold 1.5%. For this clone: Its target is not known.

This TCR was recovered from a man aged 40-49 years in good health and CMV-seronegative. The sample was PBMCs. The chain employs TRBV4-3 and TRBJ1-6; D is unclear. Written as DNA, the CDR3 is TGCGCCAGCAGCCAAGATCTACGTTCTGGCGGTTCACCCCTCCACTTT. This sequence encodes CASSQDLRSGGSPLHF.